Given below is one T cell receptor (beta chain) in context. This clone was found a few times. Its recognized antigen is unknown. One base away there is no much larger clone; base qualities are not given. This sample is drawn from a study of T cells in localized non-small cell lung cancer (dated by TCRdb to 2020 to 2022). With regard to the full study: Comparing tumors with uninvolved tumor-adjacent lungs, the study looked at the T cell repertoires of 200 to 250 patients with early-stage NSCLC. The cohort was made up of hundreds of treatment-naive NSCLC patients whose localized lung tumors had been resected. Of the NSCLC patients, 120 to 150 were male and approximately 100 were female, and the mean age was around 70 years.

Results the study describes overall, beyond this receptor: A median of 57 of the top 100 tumor clones turned up in the paired uninvolved adjacent lung, and some 27 of those clones also ranked among the top 100 of that same adjacent lung. Uninvolved tumor-adjacent lung showed the highest T cell clonality, higher than tumor, which suggests more focused antigenic responses in the adjacent lung. Higher blood T cell density associated with longer overall survival, while higher adjacent-lung clonality associated with shorter survival. Because of the exploratory design, TCR variables were selected using unadjusted p-values without false-discovery rate correction. Because multi-region tumor sequencing was not performed, intratumor heterogeneity could not be ruled out.

At diagnosis, peripheral blood, uninvolved tumor-adjacent lung and tumor were collected and stored as a combination of fresh-frozen and FFPE material. TCR beta CDR3 regions were sequenced from DNA using the immunoSEQ Assay. The authors' pipeline ran thus. To compute T cell density, TCR beta template counts were normalized to usable DNA, which was estimated by amplifying housekeeping genes. Richness was estimated with the preseqR package, extrapolating to 400,000 templates for PBMC samples and 120,000 templates for tissue samples. Clonality was taken to be one minus Pielou's evenness. Differential abundance testing on productive amino-acid clonotypes, with a minimum total count of 5 and an alpha of 0.1, was used to identify tissue-enriched TCRs. Repertoire overlap between compartments was quantified with the Jaccard Index and Morisita Overlap Index. GLIPH grouped TCR beta CDR3s together with public tetramer-defined viral CDR3s, and a viral motif had to include at least three viral sequences and show V-gene enrichment. TCRdb limited this immuneACCESS table to in-frame rearrangements with V and J called. A share of clones is missing; checked studies link under half to unresolved V genes, and the rest is unexplained. The D gene and trimming were derived from the DNA, and the V and J assignments and clone size from that table. The table for this sample lists roughly 2,400 clones; 20% of them were counted only once. Of the sample, 15% to 20% is held by the ten largest clones.

Relative to germline, V is missing 5 bases and J is missing 1 base, with 5 bases of the junction outside any gene match. CDR1 and CDR2 are drawn from the germline V gene: MNHGY, SAAAGT. Inclusive of the bounding cysteine and phenylalanine, the CDR3 is 16 residues long. The DNA shown is the 48-base CDR3, in frame from base 1. The origin of this receptor is a male donor aged 60 or over with stage I lung adenocarcinoma. The chain links TRBV6-8 with TRBJ2-5; TRBD2 matches 12 bases in the middle. This sample comprised lung tumor tissue, obtained before any cancer treatment. This receptor carries the CDR3 CASSGTSGGFQETQYF. The nucleotide sequence is given as TGTGCCAGCAGTGGTACTAGCGGGGGGTTCCAAGAGACCCAGTACTTC.